The 25 T cell receptor beta chains presented below share a single source sample, sequenced in a study of T cell responses to AZD1222 COVID-19 vaccine. Sequenced by immunoSEQ multiplex PCR; TCRdb stores in-frame clones only, minus some. The repertoire holds 130,000 to 150,000 clones, with about nine tenths as singletons. The source material was peripheral blood, sampled on day 0 of MenACWY control vaccination. The receptor source for this set is an adult in good health.

This sequence joins TRBV19 and TRBJ2-1; 7 nucleotides agree with TRBD2. The CDR3 is 14 amino acids. From germline, CDR1 is LNHDA and CDR2 SQIVND (reference sequence). V shed 5 bases, J shed 7 bases, and the junction held 8 bases outside the gene matches. The CDR3 region is CASSVGGPSNEQFF. The CDR3 DNA sequence: TGTGCCAGTAGTGTGGGAGGGCCCTCGAATGAGCAGTTCTTC.

The V gene is TRBV6-5, the J gene TRBJ2-3, with D perhaps matching TRBD1 (5 bases). CDR1 and CDR2 from the germline V gene are MNHEY and SVGAGI. The ends were cut back, 2 bases at V and 0 bases at J, with 9 bases in the middle. The CDR3 loop spans 15 amino acids. CDR3 coding DNA: TGTGCCAGCAGTTACGCCTCAGGGAGCACAGATACGCAGTATTTT. Translation gives CASSYASGSTDTQYF.

The rearrangement uses TRBV5-6 and TRBJ1-1, with 8 bases aligning to TRBD1. From germline, CDR1 is SGHDT and CDR2 YYEEEE. V was clipped by 3 bases and J by 7 bases; unmatched bases: 2. The CDR3 length is 12 residues. The CDR3 reads CASSWGTGEAFF. The CDR3 DNA reads TGTGCCAGCAGCTGGGGGACAGGTGAAGCTTTCTTT.

J is TRBJ2-5 and V is TRBV18, with a tentative D call TRBD1 (5 bases). The CDR3 consists of 14 residues. V lost 4 bases to trimming and J lost 1 base, with 10 bases between them. CDR1 and CDR2 (germline): KGHSH, LQKENI. The CDR3: CASSQGQIQETQYF. The CDR3 DNA is TGTGCCAGCTCACAGGGGCAAATCCAAGAGACCCAGTACTTC.

This clone was picked up one time. The chain is built from TRBV4-1 and TRBJ2-7, with D possibly being TRBD1 (5 bases). V gave up 0 bases and J gave up 5 bases, with 14 bases separating them. The CDR3 is 15 amino acids. Germline CDR1 reads MGHRA; CDR2 reads YSYEKL. CDR3 sequence reads: CASSQDPQGTDEQYF. CDR3 DNA sequence: TGCGCCAGCAGCCAAGATCCCCAGGGAACGGACGAGCAGTACTTC.

This chain links TRBV4-2 with TRBJ1-2; 7 positions match TRBD1. This CDR3 spans 15 amino acids. CDR1 LGHNA and CDR2 YNFKEQ come from the germline V gene. Germline trimming cut 5 bases from V and 5 bases from J; bases unmatched to any gene: 11. Here the CDR3 DNA reads TGTGCCAGCAGCGTCGACCGACAGGGAAGATATGGCTACACCTTC. This gives the protein CASSVDRQGRYGYTF.

This rearrangement joins TRBV7-2 to TRBJ1-1; D perhaps matches TRBD1 (5 bases). CDR1 SGHTA and CDR2 FQGNSA come from the germline V gene. Trimming stripped 1 base from V and 1 base from J, with 7 bases between. CDR3 size: 14 residues. The CDR3 here is CASSLGQSNTEAFF. CDR3 nucleotides: TGTGCCAGCAGCTTAGGACAGTCGAACACTGAAGCTTTCTTT. Based on the CDR3 plus reference TRBV7-2 and TRBJ1-1, the full variable domain is GAGVSQSPSNKVTEKGKDVELRCDPISGHTALYWYRQSLGQGLEFLIYFQGNSAPDKSGLPSDRFSAERTGGSVSTLTIQRTQQEDSAVYLCASSLGQSNTEAFFGQGTRLTVV.

V gene TRBV7-2 combines with J gene TRBJ1-1, with D unresolved. CDR1 SGHTA and CDR2 FQGNSA come from the germline V gene. The CDR3 has 14 residues. V was clipped by 1 base and J by 1 base, with 7 bases between them. The CDR3 region is CASSLVFGNTEAFF. For the CDR3, the DNA is TGTGCCAGCAGCTTAGTATTCGGGAACACTGAAGCTTTCTTT.

DNA for the CDR3: TGTGCTAGTGGTACCAATTGGTACGAGCAGTACTTC. Its protein is CASGTNWYEQYF. The rearrangement links TRBV12-5 to TRBJ2-7; D is ambiguous. The germline V gene has CDR1 LGHNT and CDR2 FRNRAP. V lost 5 bases, J lost 4 bases, and 9 bases lay in between. The CDR3 consists of 12 residues.

The rearrangement joins TRBV24-1 to TRBJ2-5; TRBD1 might be the D (6 bases). V was trimmed by 5 bases and J by 4 bases, leaving 13 bases between them. Germline CDR1 reads KGHDR; CDR2 reads SFDVKD. The CDR3 runs to 14 residues. The CDR3 protein is CATSALTGSETQYF. DNA for the CDR3: TGTGCCACCAGTGCTCTGACAGGCTCAGAGACCCAGTACTTC.

V and J are TRBV5-1 and TRBJ1-5; weak D call: TRBD1 (6 bases). The germline V gene encodes CDR1 SGHRS and CDR2 YFSETQ. V was clipped by 0 bases and J by 2 bases, with 12 bases between them. The CDR3 is 16 residues long. CDR3 protein: CASSLDAQGGNQPQHF. As DNA, the CDR3 is TGCGCCAGCAGCTTGGACGCACAGGGAGGCAATCAGCCCCAGCATTTT.

The chain employs TRBV27 and TRBJ2-7, with TRBD1 as a possible D gene (6 bases). The V end lost 3 bases, the J end lost 2 bases, and 11 bases lay between the germline ends. This CDR3 has 14 residues. Per the germline V gene, CDR1 is MNHEY and CDR2 is SMNVEV (reference sequence). CDR3 nucleotides: TGTGCCAGCAGTTTGCGACAGGACCCCTACGAGCAGTACTTC. Its protein is CASSLRQDPYEQYF.

This sequence joins TRBV7-9 and TRBJ1-4; a possible D gene is TRBD1 (5 bases). Germline CDR1 is SEHNR and CDR2 is FQNEAQ (reference sequence). V was clipped by 4 bases and J by 4 bases, with 13 bases between them. The CDR3 runs 15 residues. Here the CDR3 reads CASSSDRDFNEKLFF. The CDR3 region has the DNA TGTGCCAGCAGCTCAGACCGGGACTTTAATGAAAAACTGTTTTTT. The full variable domain, rest sourced from reference TRBV7-9 and TRBJ1-4, is DTGVSQNPRHKITKRGQNVTFRCDPISEHNRLYWYRQTLGQGPEFLTYFQNEAQLEKSRLLSDRFSAERPKGSFSTLEIQRTEQGDSAMYLCASSSDRDFNEKLFFGSGTQLSVL.

The chain couples TRBV29-1 to TRBJ1-2; maybe TRBD1 (5 bases). V lost 7 bases and J lost 4, with 13 bases in between. Germline lookup yields CDR1 SQVTM and CDR2 ANQGSEA. CDR3 length equals 12 residues. The DNA of the CDR3 is TGCAGCGCCGGAGGGGATCGCTATGGCTACACCTTC. Translating it yields CSAGGDRYGYTF.

This rearrangement joins TRBV6-5 to TRBJ1-2, with D possibly matching TRBD1 (5 bases). Trimming cost V 6 bases and J 4 bases, with 15 bases left between them. Germline V gene data show CDR1 as MNHEY and CDR2 as SVGAGI. This CDR3 comprises 14 residues. The CDR3 region has the DNA TGTGCCAGCAGAATGGGGGGGGACGGCTATGGCTACACCTTC. Translating gives CASRMGGDGYGYTF.

V usage is TRBV7-3 and J usage is TRBJ2-3, with D perhaps being TRBD1 or TRBD2 (6 bases each). The V gene lost 5 bases and the J gene lost 11 bases, with 11 bases spanning the gap. In germline, CDR1 is SGHTA, CDR2 FQGTGA. The CDR3 is 11 amino acids. Here the CDR3 reads CASSAGQRQYF. In DNA, the CDR3 is TGTGCCAGCAGCGCGGGACAAAGGCAGTATTTT.

This chain joins TRBV19 and TRBJ2-7, with D unresolved. Germline lookup yields CDR1 LNHDA and CDR2 SQIVND (reference sequence). V was shortened by 1 base and J by 0 bases, with 10 bases between the two germline ends. This CDR3 is 15 amino acids long. CDR3: CASSIGPDPSYEQYF. The CDR3, as DNA: TGTGCCAGTAGTATAGGTCCCGACCCCTCCTACGAGCAGTACTTC.

The gene calls are TRBV18 and TRBJ1-1; D unresolved. The CDR3 is 12 amino acids. Germline V gene sequence: CDR1 KGHSH, CDR2 LQKENI. V lost 3 bases, J lost 6 bases, and 8 bases lay in between. CDR3 in DNA: TGTGCCAGCTCACCCGACCTGCCTGAAGCTTTCTTT. Its protein product is CASSPDLPEAFF.

The chain couples TRBV12-5 to TRBJ2-2; D possibly uses TRBD1 or TRBD2 (5 bases each). Germline CDR1 reads LGHNT; CDR2 reads FRNRAP. The CDR3 spans 15 residues. Trimming shortened V by 4 bases and J by 7 bases, and 16 bases separated the two germline ends. The CDR3 protein is CASGSEGPKDGELFF. DNA for the CDR3: TGTGCTAGTGGTTCCGAGGGACCTAAGGACGGGGAGCTGTTTTTT.

J is TRBJ2-3 and V is TRBV19; D uncertain. The germline V and J ends were trimmed by 3 bases and 6 bases, with 13 bases remaining between them. The CDR3 spans 14 residues. Germline CDR1 is LNHDA and CDR2 is SQIVND (reference sequence). The CDR3 nucleotides read TGTGCCAGTAGTATCGTGGGCCGGGTTGATACGCAGTATTTT. As protein: CASSIVGRVDTQYF. The full variable domain, in which reference TRBV19 and TRBJ2-3 provide the parts outside the CDR3, is DGGITQSPKYLFRKEGQNVTLSCEQNLNHDAMYWYRQDPGQGLRLIYYSQIVNDFQKGDIAEGYSVSREKKESFPLTVTSAQKNPTAFYLCASSIVGRVDTQYFGPGTRLTVL.

This chain uses TRBV9 with TRBJ2-3; TRBD1 might be the D (5 bases). Trimming stripped 3 bases from V and 1 base from J, with 18 bases between. Per the germline V gene, CDR1 is SGDLS and CDR2 is YYNGEE. The CDR3 has 17 amino acids. The CDR3 region is CASSASRVTTGTDTQYF. CDR3 DNA: TGTGCCAGCAGCGCAAGCAGGGTCACGACAGGCACAGATACGCAGTATTTT. Combining the CDR3 with reference TRBV9 and TRBJ2-3 gives the whole variable domain DSGVTQTPKHLITATGQRVTLRCSPRSGDLSVYWYQQSLDQGLQFLIQYYNGEERAKGNILERFSAQQFPDLHSELNLSSLELGDSALYFCASSASRVTTGTDTQYFGPGTRLTVL.

This chain uses TRBV21-1 with TRBJ1-5. TRBV21-1 is a recognized pseudogene. The CDR3 has 14 residues. The CDR3 sequence: CASTPRGVWQPQHF. CDR3 DNA sequence: TGTGCCAGCACCCCACGGGGGGTTTGGCAGCCCCAGCATTTT.

The gene calls are TRBV27 and TRBJ1-1; weak D call: TRBD1 (5 bases). Per the germline V gene, CDR1 is MNHEY and CDR2 is SMNVEV (reference sequence). The CDR3 totals 12 residues. V lost 4 bases and J 7 bases, leaving 10 bases between the germline ends. The CDR3 loop is CASSSRDGEAFF. The CDR3 DNA is TGTGCCAGCAGTTCCCGGGACGGTGAAGCTTTCTTT.

CDR3 nucleotide sequence: TGTGCCAGCAGTGAGAGGGTACTCTCTGGGGCCAACGTCCTGACTTTC. Translating gives CASSERVLSGANVLTF. V is TRBV6-1 and J is TRBJ2-6; D possibly corresponds to TRBD2 (5 bases). Trimming removed 3 bases from V and 0 bases from J, with 9 bases in between. Germline V gene sequence: CDR1 MNHNS, CDR2 SASEGT. This CDR3 contains 16 residues.

The chain recombines TRBV30 with TRBJ2-3, with 12 bases aligning to TRBD2. The germline gives CDR1 GTSNPN, CDR2 SVGIG (reference sequence). J lost 6 bases, V lost 6 bases, and 10 bases had no gene match. The CDR3 consists of 15 residues. The CDR3 DNA sequence: TGTGCCTGCCGACTAGCGGGGGCGGGTGTGGATACGCAGTATTTT. This sequence encodes CACRLAGAGVDTQYF.